The entry below describes one TCR beta chain. Antigen: not known. This record belongs to a study of shared clonotypes between healthy human individuals. Study-level points and caveats: Compared with memory subsets, naive subsets generally had larger estimated richness. Generation probability values for non-shared clonotypes were lower than those for clonotypes shared by all four donors.

The germline V gene encodes CDR1 GTSNPN and CDR2 SVGIG (reference sequence). This CDR3 is built from 14 residues. V shed 0 bases and J shed 6 bases, with 15 bases lying between them. Sorted-subset replicate PCRs used 200 ng of genomic DNA. This amount corresponded to approximately 30,000 T cell genomes. Using immunoSEQ multiplex PCR, the repertoire was profiled, and TCRdb retains in-frame clones only, with some absent. The sample has around 2,000,000 clones, about 95% seen once. Terminally differentiated effector memory CD45RA+ cells were excluded by CCR7 positive selection of CD45RO-negative cells. The rearrangement links TRBV30 to TRBJ2-7; D is possibly TRBD1 (5 bases). This receptor was obtained from a man aged 18 to 35 in good health. Sequencing used naive CD8+ T cells sorted from blood. The CDR3 loop is CAWSVGAGMVEQYF. The CDR3 region has the DNA TGTGCCTGGAGTGTAGGAGCAGGGATGGTCGAGCAGTACTTC.